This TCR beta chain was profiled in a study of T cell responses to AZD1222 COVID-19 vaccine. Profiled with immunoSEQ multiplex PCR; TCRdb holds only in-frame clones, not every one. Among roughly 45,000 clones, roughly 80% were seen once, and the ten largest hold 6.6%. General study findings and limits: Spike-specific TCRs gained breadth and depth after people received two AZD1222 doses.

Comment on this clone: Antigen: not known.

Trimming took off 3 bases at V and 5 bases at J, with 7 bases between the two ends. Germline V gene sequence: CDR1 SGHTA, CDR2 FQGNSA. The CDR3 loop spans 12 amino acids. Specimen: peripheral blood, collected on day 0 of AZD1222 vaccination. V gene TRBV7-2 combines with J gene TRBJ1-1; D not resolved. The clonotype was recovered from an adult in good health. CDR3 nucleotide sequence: TGTGCCAGCAGCTTCTTGCGAACTGAAGCTTTCTTT. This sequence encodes CASSFLRTEAFF.